Reported below is one T cell receptor (beta chain). The record originates from a study of T cell changes during pregnancy in multiple sclerosis. Profiled with immunoSEQ multiplex PCR; TCRdb holds only in-frame clones, not every one. The sample shows around 65,000 clones, roughly 90% of them seen only once. The clonotype originates from a female donor in good health, enrolled as a control in a pregnancy study. Source: peripheral blood, taken in the second trimester of pregnancy.

The CDR3 reads CARITGSGLDGYTF. CDR3 coding DNA: TGTGCCAGAATTACAGGGTCGGGCTTGGATGGCTACACCTTC. V usage is TRBV5-3 and J usage is TRBJ1-2; D is perhaps TRBD1 (6 bases). TRBV5-3 carries the ORF label, with uncertain function. Deletions cut 6 bases from V and 6 bases from J, with 18 bases between. The CDR3 is 14 amino acids.